This T cell receptor (beta chain) was documented in a study of CD8 T cells in ankylosing spondylitis (dated by TCRdb to about 2017). Study-wide context: To find TCR variants linked to disease, the study profiled T cell receptor beta repertoires in ankylosing spondylitis patients and healthy donors. Samples of peripheral blood were taken, and for ankylosing spondylitis patients, synovial fluid was collected as well. The full study cohort comprised approximately 23 ankylosing spondylitis patients and roughly 100 healthy donors.

Sequencing was performed on an Illumina HiSeq 2500. Quantitative 5'-RACE with molecular barcodes was the method used to prepare the TCR beta libraries. The authors processed their data as follows. To identify disease-linked TCR variants, a new computational method was used, one built on a probabilistic model of VDJ rearrangement. TCRdb applied fastp at Q25 and MiXCR to the public reads, then kept only in-frame beta chains. Entries that share a CDR3 protein sequence are merged under the most common genes and DNA. These V and J calls derive from TCRdb rather than the authors' analysis. This sample holds a few hundred thousand distinct CDR3 sequences; around 10% were observed only once. Under 7% of the sample is held by the ten biggest clonotypes. Trimming costs V 6 bases and J 4 bases, and their ends lie 21 bases apart. There are 15 amino acids in the CDR3, from cysteine to phenylalanine inclusive. Only the CDR3 portion is preserved as DNA: 45 bases, with reading frame beginning at the first base. In the germline V gene (reference sequence), CDR1 corresponds to DFQATT and CDR2 to SNEGSKA.

This clonotype was observed many times. It lacks a known antigen. The input lacks base qualities; no much larger clone sits a single base away. Summary of the overall study and its limitations: The disease-linked clones showed a CD8+ phenotype and occurred at relatively low frequencies in peripheral blood. Blood from ankylosing spondylitis patients appeared to be characterized by a TCR beta motif made up of several highly homologous amino acid variants. Some of the motif variants had been reported before in the synovial fluid and blood of reactive arthritis patients, a finding that suggests common disease-initiation mechanisms. According to the report, matched synovial fluid samples from ankylosing spondylitis patients were significantly enriched for the disease-linked clones.

This clonotype was obtained from a male donor with ankylosing spondylitis or in good health (not recorded which). Sequenced sample: blood, either unsorted or a sorted T cell fraction (not recorded which). This sequence uses TRBV20-1 and TRBJ2-5; the D gene is tentatively TRBD1 or TRBD2, each matching 6 bases. This receptor has the CDR3 CSAPRRGAGRETQYF. Here is the DNA: TGCAGTGCCCCCAGGAGGGGGGCCGGGAGAGAGACCCAGTACTTC.